The 8 T cell receptor beta chains given below trace back to one sample, sequenced in a study of T cells after yellow fever vaccination. TCRdb reprocessed the 5' RACE reads with MiXCR, giving one entry per CDR3 protein. The repertoire holds approximately 550,000 distinct CDR3 sequences, with under 25% as singletons. The sequenced sample was PBMCs, obtained 15 days after the yellow fever booster vaccination. The receptors shown here come from a young man who received the YFV17D yellow fever vaccine.

This clonotype was counted at least ten times. The chain employs TRBV14 and TRBJ2-4; D not certain. The V gene lost 4 bases and the J gene lost 6 bases, with 13 bases spanning the gap. Germline CDR1 reads SGHDN; CDR2 reads FVKESK. This CDR3 has 14 residues. This chain's CDR3 is CASSPLWGANIQYF. The CDR3, as DNA: TGTGCCAGCAGCCCCCTGTGGGGTGCAAACATTCAGTACTTC.

J is TRBJ2-7 and V is TRBV20-1, with 10 bases that match TRBD2. After removal of 3 bases from V and 7 bases from J, the junction contained 9 bases not matched to a gene. CDR1 and CDR2 (germline): DFQATT, SNEGSKA (reference sequence). The CDR3 spans 14 residues. The CDR3 DNA reads as TGCAGTGCTAGTGTTAGCGGGAGGCTGGGGGAGCAGTACTTC. Translation gives CSASVSGRLGEQYF.

This clonotype was observed a few times. V and J are TRBV10-2 and TRBJ2-7; no clear D. The CDR3 has 12 residues. In germline, CDR1 is WSHSY, CDR2 SAAADI. The V end was cut by 7 bases, the J end by 1 base, with 8 bases between. CDR3 region: CASTAQSYEQYF. CDR3 nucleotides: TGCGCCAGCACAGCCCAGTCCTACGAGCAGTACTTC.

This clonotype was observed a few times. The V call is TRBV21-1, the J call TRBJ2-7; TRBD1, as called in the table, went unchecked against the DNA. TRBV21-1 constitutes a pseudogene. The CDR3 has 16 amino acids. The CDR3 is CASSKEVRGTYCEQYF. CDR3 coding DNA: TGTGCCAGCAGCAAAGAGGTCAGGGGGACCTACTGCGAGCAGTACTTC.

This chain connects TRBV4-3 to TRBJ2-1, with D unresolved. This CDR3 is 15 amino acids long. The germline V gene encodes CDR1 LGHNA and CDR2 YSLEER. V was cut by 0 bases and J by 6 bases, with 12 bases left in between. The CDR3 nucleotides are TGCGCCAGCAGCCAAGATTCCGGCCTTCTCAATGAGCAGTTCTTC. It specifies CASSQDSGLLNEQFF.

In its sample, this clonotype was seen a few times. The CDR3: CSASGWANSPLHF. As DNA, the CDR3 is TGCAGTGCTAGTGGGTGGGCTAATTCACCCCTCCACTTT. This sequence joins TRBV20-1 and TRBJ1-6; no reliable D call. Germline assignment: CDR1 DFQATT and CDR2 SNEGSKA (reference sequence). Deletions cut 3 bases from V and 6 bases from J, with 9 bases between. The CDR3 consists of 13 residues.

The V call is TRBV11-2, the J call TRBJ1-1; D remains ambiguous. The V end lost 3 bases, the J end lost 0 bases, and 8 bases lay between the germline ends. CDR1 and CDR2 from the germline V gene are SGHAT and FQNNGV. This CDR3 contains 14 residues. CDR3 DNA sequence: TGTGCCAGCAGCTTCCACCACCTGAACACTGAAGCTTTCTTT. Encoded protein: CASSFHHLNTEAFF.

J is TRBJ1-5 and V is TRBV12-3 or TRBV12-4; tentative D call: TRBD1 (5 bases). This CDR3 spans 14 amino acids. V shed 0 bases and J shed 5 bases, with 8 bases lying between them. This CDR3 is CASSLAGAYQPQHF. The CDR3 DNA follows: TGTGCCAGCAGTTTAGCCGGGGCATATCAGCCCCAGCATTTT.